This T cell receptor beta chain stems from a study of Ad26.COV2.S vaccination and SARS-CoV-2 variants (dated by TCRdb to the early 2020s). Looking at the study overall: Vaccine-arm donors came from COV1001, a multicentre, randomized, double-blind, placebo-controlled phase I-IIa trial of Ad26.COV2.S in healthy adults. Ad26.COV2.S was given intramuscularly at 5x10^10 or 1x10^11 viral particles, as a single shot or as two shots 56 days apart. Sequencing of the TCRbeta repertoire served to evaluate the specificity and breadth of SARS-CoV-2-reactive T cell receptors following Ad26.COV2.S vaccination. Throughout the experiments and outcome assessment, investigators stayed blinded to trial group allocation. Trial participants were randomized into five groups of five: low-dose or high-dose Ad26.COV2.S given once or twice, or placebo on both occasions. The TCR-sequenced set comprised about 32 samples: about 19 Ad26.COV2.S vaccine recipients, 5 placebo recipients and 8 SARS-CoV-2 convalescent individuals.

The CDR3 spans 13 residues, from the cysteine through the phenylalanine. Only CDR3 DNA remains: 39 bases, in frame from the first base. V is cut by 2 bases and J by 3 bases, and the space between the germline ends is 8 bases. CDR1 and CDR2 are read off the germline V gene (reference sequence) as GTSNPN and SVGIG. Broader findings and caveats from the paper: According to the authors, total T cell responses may have been underestimated by the TCR breadth and depth analyses. Non-spike TCR breadth was comparable between vaccine and placebo recipients, consistent with the vaccine containing only spike. After vaccination, substantial breadth of spike-specific CD8+ and CD4+ T cell responses was reported. Comparing responses between vaccine doses or regimens was not something the study was powered to do. Higher spike-specific TCR breadth was observed in Ad26.COV2.S recipients than in placebo recipients (P = 0.0014).

TCRbeta CDR3 regions were sequenced with the immunoSEQ Assay. After extraction, genomic DNA underwent amplification by bias-controlled multiplex PCR, followed by high-throughput sequencing. Per the original workflow: To quantify the absolute abundance of every unique TCRbeta CDR3 region, sequences were collapsed and filtered. T cell fraction was estimated by normalizing TCRbeta template counts to usable DNA, which was measured by amplifying reference genes present in all nucleated cells. Repertoire TCRs were annotated as SARS-CoV-2-specific by exact matching of V gene, CDR3 amino acid sequence and J gene to a known reactive TCR set. MIRA supplied the reference SARS-CoV-2 TCR set, which was filtered for enrichment in COVID-19-positive ImmuneCODE repertoires so that public or cross-reactive TCRs were removed. Drawing on the MIRA antigens, annotated TCRs were analysed further at the level of specific ORF or position within ORF. Depth was the summed frequency of annotated unique rearrangements, while breadth was defined as annotated unique rearrangements over total unique productive rearrangements. Two-sided Wilcoxon rank-sum tests were applied when comparing TCR breadth between groups. TCRdb took this table from immuneACCESS and kept in-frame rearrangements with V and J called. Such tables lack part of the clones; where checked against another copy, unresolved V genes explain under half of the gap, and the rest is unexplained. V and J calls plus clone size are reproduced from that table; the DNA served to infer D and trimming. In this sample the table shows roughly 420,000 clones, 88% of which occur a single time. The ten largest clones capture 3.6% of the sample.

Details on this clone: No antigen is known for it. No much larger clone exists at a distance of one base, and base qualities are not known.

The treatment or condition label here, explained by the study, means: roughly 20 received Ad26.COV2.S at low or high dose, single or two shots; roughly 5 received placebo; per-sample allocation not given. For vaccine and placebo recipients, the sequenced repertoires came from samples collected on day 63 after the first injection. Between 29 July and 7 August 2020, Cohort 1b enrolled 20 to 30 adults aged 18-55 years at one site in Boston, USA. As a vaccine, Ad26.COV2.S was a replication-incompetent adenovirus type 26 vector that expressed a prefusion-stabilized SARS-CoV-2 spike protein derived from the original Wuhan strain.

This clonotype was obtained from a person between 18 and 60 years old who received the Ad26.COV2.S COVID-19 vaccine or a placebo. Specimen: peripheral blood, collected in a trial of Ad26.COV2.S vaccine versus placebo. The chain is encoded by TRBV30 joined to TRBJ2-4, with the D gene uncertain. The bases read TGTGCCTGGAGTCCAGGCCGCAAAAACATTCAGTACTTC. It specifies CAWSPGRKNIQYF.